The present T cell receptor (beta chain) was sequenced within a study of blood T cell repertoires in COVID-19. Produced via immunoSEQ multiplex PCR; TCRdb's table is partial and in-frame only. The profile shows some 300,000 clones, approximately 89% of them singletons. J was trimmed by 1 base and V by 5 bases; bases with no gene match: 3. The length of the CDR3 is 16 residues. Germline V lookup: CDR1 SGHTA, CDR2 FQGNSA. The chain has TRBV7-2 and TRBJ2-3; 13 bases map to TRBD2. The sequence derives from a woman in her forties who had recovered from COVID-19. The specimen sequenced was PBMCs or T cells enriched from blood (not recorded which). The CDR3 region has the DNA TGTGCCAGCAGCCAAGGACTAGCGGGGGGCACAGATACGCAGTATTTT. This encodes CASSQGLAGGTDTQYF.